This T cell receptor beta chain was identified during a study of T cell responses to AZD1222 COVID-19 vaccine. Findings and caveats of the study: Spike-specific TCR breadth and depth rose after two AZD1222 doses. Unmutated variant regions are reportedly the target of nearly half of TCRs that are spike-specific. Mostly white British, mostly female donors; authors suggested clonal diversity may be underestimated. Sampling that yielded the repertoires occurred only after the peak T cell response.

The assay was immunoSEQ multiplex PCR, and TCRdb's table has in-frame clones only and misses some. The top ten hold around 0.96% of the sample, which has about 180,000 clones, roughly 93% seen once. As concerns this clone: No antigen is known for it.

The origin of this receptor is an adult who received the MenACWY meningococcal vaccine as a control. Specimen: peripheral blood, collected 28 days after the second dose of the MenACWY control vaccine.

The CDR3 loop reads CASSQVGQGVEKLFF. In DNA, the CDR3 is TGTGCCAGCAGCCAAGTTGGGCAGGGGGTTGAAAAACTGTTTTTT. The genes are TRBV4-2 and TRBJ1-4; 7 nucleotides match TRBD1. This CDR3 has 15 residues. Germline CDR1 and CDR2: LGHNA and YNFKEQ. J lost 7 bases, V lost 1 base, and 6 bases had no gene match.